This TCR beta chain was identified during a study of beta chain features in type 1 diabetes. Study information: Cells sorted and examined across all samples totaled 90 million to 120 million.

In its sample, this clone was seen many times. Losses at the gene ends were 1 base for V and 1 base for J; bases not matched to a gene: 3. Germline CDR1 SGHNT, CDR2 YYREEE (reference sequence). The CDR3 sequence is 16 residues long. What was sequenced were expressed TCRB transcripts, since all of the isolated RNA had been reverse transcribed. The average output of naive, central memory and regulatory T cell samples was roughly 3.6 million reads. Profiled with immunoSEQ multiplex PCR; TCRdb holds only in-frame clones, not every one. The table has just under 150,000 clones, about 9.4% seen once. The TCR comes from a man younger than 30 in good health. Sequencing input: naive CD4+ T cells from blood. The chain links TRBV5-4 to TRBJ2-2, with TRBD2 matching over 8 bases. The CDR3 protein is CASSLRSGGNTGELFF. The CDR3 DNA reads as TGTGCCAGCAGCTTGCGGAGCGGGGGGAACACCGGGGAGCTGTTTTTT. Full variable domain (missing parts from reference TRBV5-4 and TRBJ2-2): ETGVTQSPTHLIKTRGQQVTLRCSSQSGHNTVSWYQQALGQGPQFIFQYYREEENGRGNFPPRFSGLQFPNYSSELNVNALELDDSALYLCASSLRSGGNTGELFFGEGSRLTVL.